The present TCR beta chain was sequenced within a study of blood T cell repertoires in COVID-19. Study at large: The cDNA or gDNA used as material had been derived from T cells, B-cell-depleted T cells, or PBMCs.

The CDR3 consists of 18 residues. The V segment lost 5 bases and the J segment 1 base; nucleotides outside the gene matches: 13. Germline CDR1 and CDR2: SGHVS and FNYEAQ. Repertoires were generated with immunoSEQ multiplex PCR, while TCRdb's copy carries only in-frame clones and drops some. The data contain hundreds of thousands of clones, roughly 90% of them singletons. Sequencing was carried out using peripheral blood. The V gene is TRBV7-6, the J gene TRBJ1-1, with TRBD1 matching 10 bases. This clonotype was sampled from a man aged 35 to 55 with acute or convalescent COVID-19. The CDR3 spells CASSPGTGVTGKNTEAFF. DNA for the CDR3: TGTGCCAGCAGCCCCGGGACAGGGGTAACAGGAAAGAACACTGAAGCTTTCTTT.